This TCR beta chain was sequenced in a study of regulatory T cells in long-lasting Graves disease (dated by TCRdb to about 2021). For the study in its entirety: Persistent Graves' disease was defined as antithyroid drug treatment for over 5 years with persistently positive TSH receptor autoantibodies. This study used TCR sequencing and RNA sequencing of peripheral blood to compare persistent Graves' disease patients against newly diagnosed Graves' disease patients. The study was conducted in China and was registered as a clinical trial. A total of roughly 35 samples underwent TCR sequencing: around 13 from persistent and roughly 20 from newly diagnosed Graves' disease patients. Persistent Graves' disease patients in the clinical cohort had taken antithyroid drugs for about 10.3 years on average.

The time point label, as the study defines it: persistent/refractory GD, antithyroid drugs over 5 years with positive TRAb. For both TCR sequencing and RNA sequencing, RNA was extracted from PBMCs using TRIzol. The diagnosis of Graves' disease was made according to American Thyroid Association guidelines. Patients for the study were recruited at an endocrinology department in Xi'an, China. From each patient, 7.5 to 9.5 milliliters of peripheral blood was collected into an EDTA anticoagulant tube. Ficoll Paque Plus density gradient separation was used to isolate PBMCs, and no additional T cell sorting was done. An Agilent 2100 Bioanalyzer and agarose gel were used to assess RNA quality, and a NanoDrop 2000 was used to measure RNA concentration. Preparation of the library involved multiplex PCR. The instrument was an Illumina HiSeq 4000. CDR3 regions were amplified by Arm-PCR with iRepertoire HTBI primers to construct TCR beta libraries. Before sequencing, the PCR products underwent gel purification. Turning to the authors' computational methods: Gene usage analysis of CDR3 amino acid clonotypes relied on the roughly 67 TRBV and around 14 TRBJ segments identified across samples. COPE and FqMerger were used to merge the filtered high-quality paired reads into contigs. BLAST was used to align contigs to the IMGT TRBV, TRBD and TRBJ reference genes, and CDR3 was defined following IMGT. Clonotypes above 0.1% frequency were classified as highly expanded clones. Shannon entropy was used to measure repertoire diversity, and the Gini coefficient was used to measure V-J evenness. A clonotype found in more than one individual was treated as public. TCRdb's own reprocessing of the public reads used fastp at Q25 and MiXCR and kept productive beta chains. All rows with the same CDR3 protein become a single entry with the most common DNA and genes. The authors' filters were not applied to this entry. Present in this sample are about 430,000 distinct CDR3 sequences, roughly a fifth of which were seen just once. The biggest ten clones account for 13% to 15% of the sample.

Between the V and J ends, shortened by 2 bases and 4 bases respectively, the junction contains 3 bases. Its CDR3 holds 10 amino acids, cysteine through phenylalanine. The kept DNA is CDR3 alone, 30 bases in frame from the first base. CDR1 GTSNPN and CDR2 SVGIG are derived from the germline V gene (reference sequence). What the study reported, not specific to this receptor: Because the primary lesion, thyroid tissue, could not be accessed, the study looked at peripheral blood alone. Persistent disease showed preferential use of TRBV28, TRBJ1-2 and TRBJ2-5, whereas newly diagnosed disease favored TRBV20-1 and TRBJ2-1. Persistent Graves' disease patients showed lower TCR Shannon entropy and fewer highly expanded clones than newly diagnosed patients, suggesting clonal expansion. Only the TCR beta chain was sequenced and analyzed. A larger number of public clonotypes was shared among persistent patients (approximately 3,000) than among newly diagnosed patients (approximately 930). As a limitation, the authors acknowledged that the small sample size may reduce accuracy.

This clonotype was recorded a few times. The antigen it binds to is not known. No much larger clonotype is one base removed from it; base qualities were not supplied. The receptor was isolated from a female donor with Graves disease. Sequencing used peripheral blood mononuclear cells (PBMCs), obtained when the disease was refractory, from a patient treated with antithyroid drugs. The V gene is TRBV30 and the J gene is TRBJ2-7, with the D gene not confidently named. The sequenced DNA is TGTGCCTGGAGTAAGTACGAGCAGTACTTC. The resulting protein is CAWSKYEQYF. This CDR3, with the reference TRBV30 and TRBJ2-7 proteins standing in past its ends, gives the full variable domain SQTIHQWPATLVQPVGSPLSLECTVEGTSNPNLYWYRQAAGRGLQLLFYSVGIGQISSEVPQNLSASRPQDRQFILSSKKLLLSDSGFYLCAWSKYEQYFGPGTRLTVT.